This TCR beta chain emerged from a study of metastatic and nonmetastatic thyroid tumors. On the study more broadly: Patients with malignant and benign thyroid disease provided blood and tumor or nodule tissue, whose repertoires were compared. Study observations and caveats: Across blood and tumor, TCR beta diversity in malignant thyroid tumors was reportedly significantly higher than in benign nodules.

V dropped 1 base and J dropped 2; count of bases not matched to a gene: 5. The CDR3 sequence is 16 residues long. Germline V gives CDR1 SGHDN, CDR2 FVKESK. The authors' processing: CDR3 was compared across clinicopathological groups, and the resulting differences were used to build a distant-metastasis classifier for papillary thyroid cancer. TCRdb re-called the PCR reads via MiXCR. The V and J calls follow TCRdb's processing rather than the paper's. Of some 5,900 clones listed, under 30% are singletons. As for this clone: Its cognate antigen is unknown.

No treatment of any kind had been given to any patient before thyroid surgery. The sequence was collected from a male donor with papillary thyroid cancer or a benign thyroid nodule (not recorded which). Some clones in this sample may be carry-over from other donors' samples. The sequencing sample was made of adjacent normal tissue. The chain couples TRBV14 to TRBJ2-1; 7 nucleotides agree with TRBD2. The CDR3 spells CASSQVGGSAYNEQFF. CDR3 DNA sequence: TGTGCCAGCAGCCAAGTCGGGGGGAGCGCCTACAATGAGCAGTTCTTC.